The 20 T cell receptor beta chains listed next were all sequenced from one sample in a study of blood T cells in healthy people across ages. The authors ran a second PCR of about 6 to 11 cycles using a sample-barcoded 5' primer and a J-beta primer mix. TCRdb independently ran MiXCR on the 5' RACE reads; one entry per CDR3 protein. The repertoire holds 730,000 or so distinct CDR3 sequences, roughly 44% seen once, with approximately 22% in the top ten. The specimen sequenced was blood. All receptors derive from an older woman in good health.

This clonotype was counted a single time. The chain links TRBV7-2 to TRBJ2-5; weak D call: TRBD1 (7 bases). The germline V gene has CDR1 SGHTA and CDR2 FQGNSA. Trimming stripped 0 bases from V and 11 bases from J, with 16 bases between. The CDR3 sequence is 14 residues long. CDR3 sequence reads: CASSLANTGEEQYF. In DNA form, the CDR3 reads TGTGCCAGCAGCTTAGCTAACACAGGGGAGGAGCAGTACTTC. The full variable domain, with the rest looked up from reference TRBV7-2 and TRBJ2-5, is GAGVSQSPSNKVTEKGKDVELRCDPISGHTALYWYRQSLGQGLEFLIYFQGNSAPDKSGLPSDRFSAERTGGSVSTLTIQRTQQEDSAVYLCASSLANTGEEQYFGPGTRLLVL.

Comments on this clonotype: A much more abundant neighbour one base away suggests this may be a read error. The chain uses TRBV29-1 and TRBJ2-1; D tentatively fits TRBD1 or TRBD2 (5 bases each). TRBJ2-7 explains the end of the DNA better; the J call may be wrong. This CDR3 has 13 residues. CDR1 SQVTM and CDR2 ANQGSEA come from the germline V gene. The CDR3 DNA reads TGCAGCGCCGTCAGGGACCCCTACAATGAGCAGTACTTC. Residues: CSAVRDPYNEQYF.

The chain couples TRBV6-4 to TRBJ2-1; a weak D match, TRBD2 (7 bases). CDR3 length equals 15 residues. V lost 3 bases, J lost 5 bases, and 14 bases lay in between. Per the germline V gene, CDR1 is MRHNA and CDR2 is SNTAGT. The CDR3 reads CASSDGAGAHNEQFF. The DNA of the CDR3 is TGTGCCAGCAGTGATGGGGCGGGGGCCCACAATGAGCAGTTCTTC.

A remark on this clonotype: One junction end disagrees with the germline gene, perhaps due to a read error. V usage is TRBV29-1 and J usage is TRBJ2-2; TRBD2 matches 13 bases. The CDR3 loop spans 14 amino acids. Germline values: CDR1 SQVTM, CDR2 ANQGSEA. CDR3 sequence reads: CSFTSGGARGGLFF. The CDR3 DNA sequence: TGCAGCTTCACTAGCGGGGGGGCGCGCGGGGGGCTGTTTTTT.

This chain joins TRBV6-5 and TRBJ1-2, with TRBD1 as a possible D gene (5 bases). Germline V gene data show CDR1 as MNHEY and CDR2 as SVGAGI. V lost 3 bases and J lost 12, with 11 bases in between. This CDR3 has 11 residues. CDR3 in amino acids: CASSYGRGHTF. The CDR3 DNA sequence: TGTGCCAGCAGTTATGGGAGGGGCCACACCTTC.

CDR3 sequence: CASRDSVTGDFYEQYF. The CDR3 DNA sequence: TGTGCCAGCAGGGACTCGGTGACAGGGGATTTCTACGAGCAGTACTTC. The V gene is TRBV6-2 or TRBV6-3, the J gene TRBJ2-7; 8 bases agree with TRBD1. Looked up from germline, CDR1 is MNHEY and CDR2 is SVGEGT. The ends lost 6 bases at V and 3 bases at J; junction bases unmatched: 13. The CDR3 has 16 amino acids.

The chain is built from TRBV27 and TRBJ2-2; 9 nucleotides line up with TRBD2. This CDR3 comprises 14 residues. Trimming cost V 2 bases and J 6 bases; bases outside gene matches: 1. Germline-derived CDR1 and CDR2 are MNHEY and SMNVEV (reference sequence). As DNA, the CDR3 is TGTGCCAGCAGTTTAGCGGGAGGGTCCGGGGAGCTGTTTTTT. Its translation: CASSLAGGSGELFF.

The V call is TRBV5-5, the J call TRBJ1-2; TRBD1 might be the D (5 bases). V shed 4 bases and J shed 8 bases, with 18 bases lying between them. CDR3 length: 14 residues. Germline V gives CDR1 SGHKS, CDR2 YYEKEE (reference sequence). CDR3 region: CASSQQVSTPGYTF. The CDR3 DNA follows: TGTGCCAGCAGCCAACAGGTTTCAACCCCCGGCTACACCTTC.

The chain combines TRBV5-1 with TRBJ2-1; maybe TRBD1 (6 bases). The V gene lost 4 bases and the J gene lost 13 bases, with 15 bases spanning the gap. This CDR3 comprises 12 residues. Germline V CDR1 and CDR2: SGHRS, YFSETQ. Here the CDR3 DNA reads TGCGCCAGCAGCGAGGGACACGAGACCCAGTTCTTC. Its protein product is CASSEGHETQFF.

The chain couples TRBV6-2 or TRBV6-3 to TRBJ1-1, with TRBD1 as a possible D gene (5 bases). CDR1 and CDR2 from the germline V gene are MNHEY and SVGEGT. Between the trimmed V and J ends, which lost 7 bases and 1 base, there was a span of 19 bases. CDR3 size: 16 residues. This CDR3 reads CASTIVEGARNTEAFF. CDR3 DNA: TGTGCCAGCACCATCGTGGAAGGGGCTCGGAACACTGAAGCTTTCTTT.

This chain connects TRBV29-1 to TRBJ1-2, with 10 positions matching TRBD1. The CDR3 length is 12 residues. Germline values: CDR1 SQVTM, CDR2 ANQGSEA. V lost 4 bases, J lost 6 bases, and 2 bases stayed unmatched. This chain's CDR3 is CSVGGQGNGYTF. In DNA, the CDR3 is TGCAGCGTTGGGGGACAGGGGAATGGCTACACCTTC.

The chain carries TRBV7-8 and TRBJ1-5; a weak D match, TRBD1 (5 bases). Germline V gene sequence: CDR1 SGHVS, CDR2 FQNEAQ. V lost 1 base, J lost 3 bases, and 10 bases lay in between. This CDR3 has 15 residues. CDR3: CASSLVGANNQPQHF. For the CDR3, the DNA is TGTGCCAGCAGCTTAGTCGGGGCCAACAATCAGCCCCAGCATTTT.

This clonotype was observed at least ten times. V is TRBV20-1 and J is TRBJ2-1, with D tentatively TRBD1 (6 bases). Germline V gives CDR1 DFQATT, CDR2 SNEGSKA (reference sequence). The V and J ends lost 1 base and 4 bases respectively, with 8 bases between them. CDR3 length equals 13 residues. The CDR3 DNA sequence: TGCAGTGCTAGAGCACAGGGATACAATGAGCAGTTCTTC. Its translation is CSARAQGYNEQFF.

The table lists this clonotype with many counts. The chain recombines TRBV9 with TRBJ2-5; 11 bases line up with TRBD2. Germline trimming cut 3 bases from V and 5 bases from J; bases unmatched to any gene: 15. The CDR3 extends over 18 amino acids. Germline loops: CDR1 SGDLS, CDR2 YYNGEE. CDR3 DNA sequence: TGTGCCAGCAGCGCCCTACCCACTAGCGGGGGTCGAAGGGAGACCCAGTACTTC. This gives the protein CASSALPTSGGRRETQYF.

This clonotype was counted at least ten times. The V gene is TRBV20-1, the J gene TRBJ1-5; unclear D gene. V lost 3 bases to trimming and J lost 1 base, with 13 bases between them. In germline, CDR1 is DFQATT, CDR2 SNEGSKA (reference sequence). The length of the CDR3 is 15 residues. The CDR3 sequence: CSARLGSSSNQPQHF. The DNA for the CDR3 is TGCAGTGCTAGGCTTGGGTCATCGAGCAATCAGCCCCAGCATTTT.

Comment on this clonotype: An end of the junction differs from the germline gene, which may be a read error. The gene calls are TRBV24-1 and TRBJ2-1, with 8 bases identical to TRBD2. The CDR3 has 14 residues. Germline CDR1 reads KGHDR; CDR2 reads SFDVKD. CDR3 loop: CATSDAGLENERFF. The CDR3 DNA follows: TGTGCCACCAGTGATGCGGGACTAGAGAATGAGCGGTTCTTC.

This clonotype was observed a few times. The chain is built from TRBV29-1 and TRBJ1-2; D might be TRBD1 (6 bases). This CDR3 has 13 residues. Germline V gives CDR1 SQVTM, CDR2 ANQGSEA. The V end was cut by 7 bases, the J end by 4 bases, with 16 bases between. The CDR3 DNA follows: TGCAGCGCCGGTAGCGCGGACAGCTATGGCTACACCTTC. This sequence encodes CSAGSADSYGYTF. The full variable domain, rest sourced from reference TRBV29-1 and TRBJ1-2, is SAVISQKPSRDICQRGTSLTIQCQVDSQVTMMFWYRQQPGQSLTLIATANQGSEATYESGFVIDKFPISRPNLTFSTLTVSNMSPEDSSIYLCSAGSADSYGYTFGSGTRLTVV.

V and J are TRBV6-6 and TRBJ2-5; D gene unclear. The V gene's germline CDR1 is MNHNY and CDR2 SVGAGI (reference sequence). The CDR3 runs 13 residues. Trimming removed 7 bases from V and 2 bases from J, with 11 bases in between. The CDR3 coding sequence is TGTGCCAGCATTCCGAGAGATCAAGAGACCCAGTACTTC. This encodes CASIPRDQETQYF.

The J gene is TRBJ2-1, the V gene TRBV7-3; 11 bases align to TRBD2. The V segment lost 5 bases and the J segment 5 bases; nucleotides outside the gene matches: 5. The CDR3 sequence is 15 residues long. Germline CDR1 and CDR2: SGHTA and FQGTGA. CDR3 sequence (DNA): TGTGCCAGCAGCCCGACTAGCGGGAACCACAATGAGCAGTTCTTC. Translating gives CASSPTSGNHNEQFF.

The chain joins TRBV5-5 to TRBJ2-1; TRBD2 matches 11 bases. The J call may be mistaken, given a closer DNA end match to TRBJ2-7. The germline V gene encodes CDR1 SGHKS and CDR2 YYEKEE (reference sequence). The CDR3 covers 14 residues. The CDR3 bases are TGTGCCAGCAGCTTTAGCGGGGGGGCGGGGGAGCAGTACTTC. It specifies CASSFSGGAGEQYF.